These 32 T cell receptor beta chains were all obtained from the same sample, sequenced in a study of OX40 agonist ivuxolimab in advanced cancers. Using immunoSEQ multiplex PCR, the repertoire was profiled, and TCRdb retains in-frame clones only, with some absent. The sample has under 50,000 clones, approximately 91% seen once. This sample comprised CD4+ or CD8+ T cells sorted from blood, obtained in a trial of the OX40 agonist ivuxolimab. The receptor source for this set is an adult with an advanced solid tumor such as melanoma, head and neck, liver or kidney cancer.

The rearrangement links TRBV11-2 to TRBJ2-3; 8 positions agree with TRBD1. The CDR3 is made up of 17 amino acids. Germline V gene lookup returns CDR1 SGHAT and CDR2 FQNNGV. Losses at the gene ends were 5 bases for V and 5 bases for J; bases not matched to a gene: 15. The CDR3: CASSPSGTGSRVDTQYF. DNA for the CDR3: TGTGCCAGCAGCCCATCCGGGACAGGTAGTCGGGTAGATACGCAGTATTTT.

CDR3: CASSQPPPRSDTQYF. The CDR3 bases are TGCGCCAGCAGCCAACCCCCCCCTAGATCCGATACGCAGTATTTT. The chain couples TRBV4-1 to TRBJ2-3; D gene unclear. The V and J ends lost 2 bases and 6 bases respectively, with 15 bases between them. CDR3 length equals 15 residues. Germline CDR1 MGHRA, CDR2 YSYEKL.

V and J are TRBV10-3 and TRBJ2-7; D unclear. V lost 3 bases and J 4 bases, leaving 10 bases between the germline ends. Germline assignment: CDR1 ENHRY and CDR2 SYGVKD. The CDR3 has 13 residues. The CDR3 coding sequence is TGTGCCATCAGTGAAGGCTCCCAATACGAGCAGTACTTC. Translation: CAISEGSQYEQYF.

The chain has TRBV4-3 and TRBJ1-1; 7 positions match TRBD1. The germline V gene has CDR1 LGHNA and CDR2 YSLEER. With V trimmed by 4 bases and J by 1 base, 6 bases remained unmatched. The CDR3 is made up of 15 amino acids. The CDR3 loop reads CASSLTGTANTEAFF. CDR3 bases: TGCGCCAGCAGCCTAACCGGGACAGCGAACACTGAAGCTTTCTTT.

This clone appeared a few times. The gene calls are TRBV15 and TRBJ1-4; TRBD1 aligns across 8 bases. From germline, CDR1 is LNHNV and CDR2 YYDKDF (reference sequence). After removal of 1 base from V and 0 bases from J, the junction contained 4 bases not matched to a gene. This CDR3 region has 17 residues. CDR3 sequence: CATSRAAGGATNEKLFF. The CDR3 DNA sequence: TGTGCCACCAGCAGAGCTGCAGGGGGCGCAACTAATGAAAAACTGTTTTTT.

The chain employs TRBV6-5 and TRBJ2-3; D unresolved. The CDR3 length is 13 residues. V was clipped by 6 bases and J by 2 bases, with 9 bases between them. CDR1 and CDR2 (germline): MNHEY, SVGAGI. The CDR3 nucleotides read TGTGCCAGCAGGTTTAGACCCACAGATACGCAGTATTTT. Protein sequence: CASRFRPTDTQYF.

This chain joins TRBV10-3 and TRBJ2-1; a weak D match, TRBD2 (6 bases). The CDR3 contains 14 residues. CDR1 ENHRY and CDR2 SYGVKD come from the germline V gene. Trimming shortened V by 8 bases and J by 7 bases, and 18 bases separated the two germline ends. CDR3 DNA: TGTGCCATCCAGGAGGGAGGTAGGGTTAATGAGCAGTTCTTC. Translation gives CAIQEGGRVNEQFF.

This clone has a handful of counts. The chain couples TRBV9 to TRBJ2-3; D unclear. CDR3 length: 13 residues. Trimming took off 7 bases at V and 5 bases at J, with 14 bases between the two ends. Germline V gene data show CDR1 as SGDLS and CDR2 as YYNGEE. The CDR3 DNA reads as TGTGCCAGCGGTAACTCTCCGTTAGATACGCAGTATTTT. Its translation is CASGNSPLDTQYF.

The count of this clone is one. This sequence joins TRBV6-5 and TRBJ2-1; 9 bases are shared with TRBD2. The germline V gene encodes CDR1 MNHEY and CDR2 SVGAGI. The CDR3 has 14 residues. The V gene end was trimmed by 6 bases and the J gene end by 8 bases; junction bases not matched to a gene: 8. As DNA, the CDR3 is TGTGCCAGCAGGGGGGCGGGAGGGCCACATGAGCAGTTCTTC. It codes for CASRGAGGPHEQFF.

The chain has TRBV4-2 and TRBJ1-3; D is perhaps TRBD1 (5 bases). Germline values: CDR1 LGHNA, CDR2 YNFKEQ. The CDR3 covers 15 residues. Trimming removed 3 bases at V and 1 base at J, with 10 bases between. The CDR3 loop is CASSQASGSGNTIYF. DNA for the CDR3: TGTGCCAGCAGCCAGGCGTCAGGGTCTGGAAACACCATATATTTT.

This clone was seen a handful of times. The gene calls are TRBV4-1 and TRBJ1-1; the D is unclear. This CDR3 comprises 11 residues. From germline, CDR1 is MGHRA and CDR2 YSYEKL. Deletions cut 5 bases from V and 7 bases from J, with 8 bases between. The CDR3 bases are TGCGCCAGCAGCAGGGAAAGTGAAGCTTTCTTT. It codes for CASSRESEAFF.

The genes are TRBV28 and TRBJ1-4, with 10 bases matching TRBD1. V shed 5 bases, J shed 3 bases, and the junction held 3 bases outside the gene matches. Germline assignment: CDR1 MDHEN and CDR2 SYDVKM. The length of the CDR3 is 15 residues. In nucleotides, the CDR3 is TGTGCCAGCAGTACGACAGGGGGCCCTAATGAAAAACTGTTTTTT. This sequence encodes CASSTTGGPNEKLFF.

The chain combines TRBV5-6 with TRBJ2-3; either TRBD1 or TRBD2 may fit D (6 bases each). V lost 6 bases and J 3 bases, leaving 20 bases between the germline ends. This CDR3 is 16 amino acids long. Germline loops: CDR1 SGHDT, CDR2 YYEEEE. This CDR3 reads CASISRQAGLTDTQYF. As DNA, the CDR3 is TGTGCCAGCATCTCTAGACAGGCGGGGCTAACAGATACGCAGTATTTT.

V gene TRBV15 combines with J gene TRBJ2-7; 7 bases match TRBD1. J gave up 3 bases and V 6 bases, and 5 bases lay outside the gene matches. This CDR3 is 13 amino acids long. The germline V gene encodes CDR1 LNHNV and CDR2 YYDKDF (reference sequence). The CDR3 coding sequence is TGTGCCACCAGTACAGGGGAAGGCTACGAGCAGTACTTC. This translates into CATSTGEGYEQYF.

V gene TRBV7-9 combines with J gene TRBJ2-7; no firm D call. Germline-derived CDR1 and CDR2 are SEHNR and FQNEAQ (reference sequence). CDR3 length: 13 residues. Trimming left V 1 base short and J 0 bases short, with 4 bases between. Written as DNA, the CDR3 is TGTGCCAGCAGCTTAGGCGCCTCCTACGAGCAGTACTTC. The encoded protein is CASSLGASYEQYF.

The rearrangement joins TRBV5-1 to TRBJ1-3, with a weak D call TRBD1 (5 bases). The germline V and J ends were trimmed by 4 bases and 0 bases, with 17 bases remaining between them. Germline lookup yields CDR1 SGHRS and CDR2 YFSETQ. CDR3 length: 17 amino acids. The CDR3 spells CASSASGTSSSGNTIYF. The CDR3 bases are TGCGCCAGCAGCGCATCCGGGACTTCTAGCTCTGGAAACACCATATATTTT. Together with reference TRBV5-1 and TRBJ1-3, the CDR3 gives the full variable domain: KAGVTQTPRYLIKTRGQQVTLSCSPISGHRSVSWYQQTPGQGLQFLFEYFSETQRNKGNFPGRFSGRQFSNSRSEMNVSTLELGDSALYLCASSASGTSSSGNTIYFGEGSWLTVV.

The J gene is TRBJ1-6, the V gene TRBV7-2; no clear D gene. The V and J ends lost 4 bases and 8 bases respectively, with 15 bases between them. Germline CDR1 reads SGHTA; CDR2 reads FQGNSA. This CDR3 has 15 amino acids. The CDR3 nucleotides are TGTGCCAGCAGCTGGGTAGCGGGCGGTCATTCACCCCTCCACTTT. It codes for CASSWVAGGHSPLHF.

V usage is TRBV6-1 and J usage is TRBJ1-2, with a weak D call TRBD1 (5 bases). The ends were cut back, 7 bases at V and 1 base at J, with 13 bases in the middle. There are 14 residues in the CDR3. CDR1 MNHNS and CDR2 SASEGT come from the germline V gene. The CDR3 loop is CASKRGSDNYGYTF. CDR3 bases: TGTGCCAGCAAGCGGGGCAGCGATAACTATGGCTACACCTTC.

CDR3 DNA: TGTGCCAGCACAGTTTTACTCTACAATGAGCAGTTCTTC. Translated: CASTVLLYNEQFF. This chain joins TRBV6-1 and TRBJ2-1; D is unclear. Per the germline V gene, CDR1 is MNHNS and CDR2 is SASEGT. CDR3 length: 13 amino acids. Trimming pared 7 bases from V and 3 bases from J, leaving 10 bases between.

The chain carries TRBV6-5 and TRBJ1-2, with D tentatively TRBD1 (5 bases). CDR1 is MNHEY and CDR2 is SVGAGI in the germline V gene. V shed 3 bases and J shed 3 bases, with 11 bases lying between them. The CDR3 consists of 14 residues. The CDR3 bases are TGTGCCAGCAGTTATCATCCGGGGGACTATGGCTACACCTTC. Its translation: CASSYHPGDYGYTF.

The chain is built from TRBV30 and TRBJ1-4, with 9 bases lining up with TRBD1. J was trimmed by 7 bases and V by 5 bases; bases with no gene match: 2. Looked up from germline, CDR1 is GTSNPN and CDR2 is SVGIG (reference sequence). This CDR3 spans 12 amino acids. This CDR3 reads CAWDRGSEKLFF. The CDR3 nucleotides read TGTGCCTGGGACAGGGGGTCTGAAAAACTGTTTTTT.

The CDR3 nucleotides are TGTGCCACCAGCAGAGAAATCGGGACAGGGTCCACTGAAGCTTTCTTT. Its protein is CATSREIGTGSTEAFF. The gene calls are TRBV15 and TRBJ1-1; 9 bases match TRBD1. J was trimmed by 4 bases and V by 0 bases; bases with no gene match: 6. Germline CDR1 and CDR2: LNHNV and YYDKDF (reference sequence). This CDR3 is 16 amino acids long. Full variable domain (missing parts from reference TRBV15 and TRBJ1-1): DAMVIQNPRYQVTQFGKPVTLSCSQTLNHNVMYWYQQKSSQAPKLLFHYYDKDFNNEADTPDNFQSRRPNTSFCFLDIRSPGLGDTAMYLCATSREIGTGSTEAFFGQGTRLTVV.

The chain combines TRBV18 with TRBJ2-7; D gene unclear. The CDR3 is made up of 14 amino acids. CDR1 and CDR2 (germline): KGHSH, LQKENI. V was pared by 3 bases and J by 2 bases, with 11 bases between. The CDR3 loop reads CASSPGYGTYEQYF. The CDR3, as DNA: TGTGCCAGCTCACCGGGTTACGGAACCTACGAGCAGTACTTC.

This clone was counted only a few times. The chain joins TRBV27 to TRBJ2-7; a weak D match, TRBD1 (6 bases). Between the trimmed V and J ends, which lost 0 bases and 5 bases, there was a span of 11 bases. The CDR3 contains 14 residues. In germline, CDR1 is MNHEY, CDR2 SMNVEV (reference sequence). This chain's CDR3 is CASSLSTGLHEQYF. CDR3 DNA: TGTGCCAGCAGTTTATCCACAGGGTTACACGAGCAGTACTTC.

The DNA for the CDR3 is TGCGCCAGCAGCCCGGGACAGGGGGCACCGGAATCCTACGAGCAGTACTTC. Amino acids: CASSPGQGAPESYEQYF. V usage is TRBV5-1 and J usage is TRBJ2-7; 12 nucleotides agree with TRBD1. CDR1 is SGHRS and CDR2 is YFSETQ in the germline V gene. The CDR3 runs to 17 residues. The V gene end was trimmed by 4 bases and the J gene end by 1 base; junction bases not matched to a gene: 9.

This chain connects TRBV30 to TRBJ1-2; 7 nucleotides line up with TRBD1. After removal of 1 base from V and 0 bases from J, the junction contained 11 bases not matched to a gene. The CDR3 is 17 amino acids. Per germline, CDR1 GTSNPN and CDR2 SVGIG (reference sequence). The DNA of the CDR3 is TGTGCCTGGAGTGAGACTGAGACAGGGAAGGCTAACTATGGCTACACCTTC. Encoded protein: CAWSETETGKANYGYTF.

The CDR3 spells CASSPLKAGELYEQYF. The DNA of the CDR3 is TGTGCCAGCAGCCCTCTCAAAGCGGGAGAACTCTACGAGCAGTACTTC. The chain links TRBV9 to TRBJ2-7; 8 bases are shared with TRBD2. The CDR3 runs 16 residues. J was trimmed by 3 bases and V by 4 bases; bases with no gene match: 12. Germline V gives CDR1 SGDLS, CDR2 YYNGEE.

The chain combines TRBV15 with TRBJ1-2; unclear D gene. The CDR3 totals 13 residues. Trimming cost V 3 bases and J 0 bases, with 5 bases left between them. Germline V gives CDR1 LNHNV, CDR2 YYDKDF (reference sequence). The CDR3 nucleotides read TGTGCCACCAGCAGGGCAGCTAACTATGGCTACACCTTC. Translating it yields CATSRAANYGYTF. The entire variable domain, with the rest obtained from reference TRBV15 and TRBJ1-2, is as follows: DAMVIQNPRYQVTQFGKPVTLSCSQTLNHNVMYWYQQKSSQAPKLLFHYYDKDFNNEADTPDNFQSRRPNTSFCFLDIRSPGLGDTAMYLCATSRAANYGYTFGSGTRLTVV.

The J gene is TRBJ2-7, the V gene TRBV19, with D perhaps being TRBD1 or TRBD2 (6 bases each). Trimming removed 6 bases at V and 6 bases at J, with 15 bases between. The CDR3 runs to 13 residues. The germline gives CDR1 LNHDA, CDR2 SQIVND (reference sequence). The CDR3 region is CASSLRGQGEQYF. DNA of the CDR3: TGTGCCAGTAGCCTCCGGGGGCAGGGCGAGCAGTACTTC.

The chain employs TRBV15 and TRBJ1-6; D gene uncertain. The CDR3 contains 13 residues. Deletions cut 1 base from V and 6 bases from J, with 4 bases between. Germline CDR1 and CDR2: LNHNV and YYDKDF (reference sequence). The DNA for the CDR3 is TGTGCCACCAGCAGAGTCCTTAATTCACCCCTCCACTTT. This encodes CATSRVLNSPLHF.

CDR3 loop: CASSQDRAIYSPDTQYF. Written as DNA, the CDR3 is TGCGCCAGCAGCCAAGATCGGGCTATCTATTCTCCAGATACGCAGTATTTT. The chain uses TRBV4-3 and TRBJ2-3; no firm D call. The CDR3 is made up of 17 amino acids. Germline V gene lookup returns CDR1 LGHNA and CDR2 YSLEER. Between the trimmed V and J ends, which lost 0 bases and 4 bases, there was a span of 17 bases.

This clone came up once. V is TRBV5-1 and J is TRBJ2-5; the D is unclear. The J call may be wrong; the DNA end is better matched by TRBJ2-7. In germline, CDR1 is SGHRS, CDR2 YFSETQ. The CDR3 consists of 11 residues. CDR3 nucleotides: TGCGCCAGCAGGGGTAGCTACGAGCAGTACTTC. It encodes CASRGSYEQYF.